This T cell receptor beta chain was profiled in a study of blood T cell repertoires in COVID-19. About the study: The origin of the acute and convalescent COVID-19 samples was the United States, Italy and Spain.

Enrollment of patients from Seattle took place during active infection, with longitudinal follow-up. The V end lost 4 bases, the J end lost 8 bases, and 18 bases lay between the germline ends. Per germline, CDR1 SGHRS and CDR2 YFSETQ. The CDR3 contains 14 residues. Per the authors' pipeline: Amplification of reference gene primers was used by the study to estimate nucleated cell counts. The protocol was immunoSEQ multiplex PCR, while the TCRdb copy is restricted to in-frame clones and leaves out a portion. From that table come the V and J calls and clone size; the DNA was used to work out D and trimming. Of some 190,000 clones listed, roughly 84% are singletons.

The TCR sequence derives from a person between 65 and 79 years old with COVID-19, enrolled during active disease. The rearrangement joins TRBV5-1 to TRBJ1-2; D may be TRBD1 (5 bases). Sequencing was done on a sample of peripheral blood. This CDR3 is CASSVSSGQGGYTF. The DNA for the CDR3 is TGCGCCAGCAGCGTTAGTTCAGGGCAGGGCGGCTACACCTTC.